These 16 T cell receptor beta chains were all obtained from the same sample, sequenced in a study of blood T cells in healthy people across ages. Sample-barcoded 5' priming and a J-beta primer mix drove a second PCR of about 6 to 11 cycles. TCRdb called the 5' RACE reads again in MiXCR, with one record for every CDR3 protein. The sample holds fewer than 2,000,000 distinct CDR3 sequences, roughly 32% seen once. Sequences were obtained from blood. Source of these receptors: a woman aged 25-40 years in good health.

The CDR3 loop reads CASRNTPYEQYF. The DNA of the CDR3 is TGTGCCAGCAGGAACACACCCTACGAGCAGTACTTC. The rearrangement uses TRBV2 and TRBJ2-7; D not certain. Per germline, CDR1 SNHLY and CDR2 FYNNEI. With 6 bases removed from V and 2 bases from J, the gap between germline ends came to 8 bases. The CDR3 consists of 12 residues.

The CDR3 nucleotides read TGTGCCAGCACCTTAACAGGGATTCGCAATCAGCCCCAGCATTTT. This translates into CASTLTGIRNQPQHF. The chain has TRBV6-2 or TRBV6-3 and TRBJ1-5; maybe TRBD1 (6 bases). Trimming shortened V by 7 bases and J by 2 bases, and 15 bases separated the two germline ends. CDR1 and CDR2 from the germline V gene are MNHEY and SVGEGT. The CDR3 has 15 amino acids.

This clonotype has only a few counts. The V and J genes are TRBV7-2 and TRBJ2-5; no definite D call. Germline V gene data show CDR1 as SGHTA and CDR2 as FQGNSA. The CDR3 sequence is 14 residues long. V was trimmed by 5 bases and J by 4 bases, leaving 14 bases between them. The CDR3 DNA reads as TGTGCCAGCAGCCCTCGCGCGCGCGTAGAGACCCAGTACTTC. It yields the protein CASSPRARVETQYF.

In this sample, this clonotype turned up a few times. V is TRBV5-6 and J is TRBJ2-5; D call uncertain. The V end lost 0 bases, the J end lost 0 bases, and 12 bases lay between the germline ends. This CDR3 is 16 amino acids long. Germline lookup yields CDR1 SGHDT and CDR2 YYEEEE. The CDR3: CASSLGRRVYQETQYF. The CDR3, as DNA: TGTGCCAGCAGCTTGGGTCGAAGAGTGTACCAAGAGACCCAGTACTTC.

The genes are TRBV5-1 and TRBJ2-5, with a tentative D call TRBD1 (5 bases). The CDR3 has 13 amino acids. The V end was cut by 4 bases, the J end by 3 bases, with 10 bases between. The germline CDR1 and CDR2 sequences are SGHRS and YFSETQ. CDR3 amino acids: CASSIGQKETQYF. For the CDR3, the DNA is TGCGCCAGCAGCATCGGACAAAAAGAGACCCAGTACTTC.

The chain has TRBV6-1 and TRBJ2-7, with 14 bases matching TRBD2. Germline V lookup: CDR1 MNHNS, CDR2 SASEGT. Unmatched junction bases numbered 9, after V lost 5 bases and J lost 0 bases. CDR3 length equals 18 residues. CDR3 in amino acids: CASSLLRGTSGGSYEQYF. The CDR3 DNA reads TGTGCCAGCAGTCTTCTAAGAGGGACTAGCGGGGGCTCCTACGAGCAGTACTTC.

V and J are TRBV4-1 and TRBJ1-2; the D gene is possibly TRBD1 (5 bases). V lost 0 bases, J lost 3 bases, and 17 bases lay in between. The CDR3 contains 17 residues. Germline V CDR1 and CDR2: MGHRA, YSYEKL. CDR3 DNA: TGCGCCAGCAGCCAAGATAGTGTCAGGGCGGGGGACTATGGCTACACCTTC. It is translated as CASSQDSVRAGDYGYTF.

This clonotype was seen a few times. This chain connects TRBV27 to TRBJ2-7; D remains ambiguous. This CDR3 spans 13 amino acids. CDR1 is MNHEY and CDR2 is SMNVEV in the germline V gene (reference sequence). The V and J ends lost 5 bases and 2 bases respectively, with 10 bases between them. Here the CDR3 reads CASSRPTPYEQYF. The CDR3, as DNA: TGTGCCAGCAGTCGACCGACGCCCTACGAGCAGTACTTC.

This clonotype was detected only a few times. The junction shows a germline mismatch at one end, possibly a read error. The rearrangement joins TRBV12-3 or TRBV12-4 to TRBJ2-1; 7 positions agree with TRBD2. The CDR3 sequence is 16 residues long. The CDR3 protein is CASSPPGLAVYNGQFF. The CDR3 coding sequence is TGTGCCAGCAGTCCCCCGGGTCTAGCGGTATACAATGGGCAGTTCTTC.

The chain joins TRBV4-1 to TRBJ2-2; 7 nucleotides agree with TRBD1. Germline CDR1 MGHRA, CDR2 YSYEKL. CDR3 length: 14 residues. V lost 3 bases to trimming and J lost 6 bases; unmatched junction nucleotides: 4. In DNA, the CDR3 is TGCGCCAGCAGCCACGGACAGGACCCCGGGGAGCTGTTTTTT. Translating it yields CASSHGQDPGELFF.

The table lists this clonotype with a few counts. The chain recombines TRBV12-3 or TRBV12-4 with TRBJ2-3; TRBD1 matches at 10 bases. V shed 4 bases, J shed 1 base, and the junction held 5 bases outside the gene matches. This CDR3 is 16 amino acids long. The CDR3 DNA is TGTGCCAGCAGTTACCGACAGGGGGCGGGCACAGATACGCAGTATTTT. Translating it yields CASSYRQGAGTDTQYF.

V is TRBV10-2 and J is TRBJ2-1; a weak D match, TRBD2 (6 bases). The germline CDR1 and CDR2 sequences are WSHSY and SAAADI. V was shortened by 3 bases and J by 3 bases, with 12 bases between the two germline ends. The CDR3 is 15 residues long. The CDR3 nucleotides are TGCGCCAGCAGTGAAGTCGGGGGAGACTACAATGAGCAGTTCTTC. Its protein is CASSEVGGDYNEQFF.

There are a few counts of this clonotype. The chain carries TRBV20-1 and TRBJ2-7; TRBD1 matches 8 bases. Trimming removed 3 bases from V and 3 bases from J; junction bases left unmatched: 7. Germline assignment: CDR1 DFQATT and CDR2 SNEGSKA (reference sequence). The CDR3 consists of 14 residues. The chain's CDR3 is CSASTGTGVYEQYF. CDR3 coding DNA: TGCAGTGCTAGCACCGGGACAGGAGTCTACGAGCAGTACTTC.

The V and J genes are TRBV20-1 and TRBJ2-4; D ambiguous. Per the germline V gene, CDR1 is DFQATT and CDR2 is SNEGSKA (reference sequence). The CDR3 sequence is 15 residues long. Trimming took 1 base from V and 13 from J, leaving 23 bases between them. CDR3 sequence: CSARASSGSSYKQYF. Written as DNA, the CDR3 is TGCAGTGCTAGAGCCTCCTCAGGAAGCTCCTACAAGCAGTACTTC.

The gene calls are TRBV20-1 and TRBJ2-1; 7 bases match TRBD2. The CDR3 sequence is 16 residues long. The germline V gene has CDR1 DFQATT and CDR2 SNEGSKA (reference sequence). The ends lost 0 bases at V and 1 base at J; junction bases unmatched: 6. CDR3 residues: CSARDQRGGSYNEQFF. DNA of the CDR3: TGCAGTGCTAGAGATCAGCGGGGCGGGTCCTACAATGAGCAGTTCTTC.

The rearrangement links TRBV10-1 to TRBJ2-1; D is perhaps TRBD2 (5 bases). V lost 6 bases, J lost 9 bases, and 18 bases lay in between. CDR1 and CDR2 (germline): WNHNN, SYGVQD (reference sequence). The CDR3 covers 14 residues. The CDR3 sequence is CASSPGIGGSEQFF. The DNA of the CDR3 is TGCGCCAGCAGCCCCGGGATTGGAGGTAGTGAGCAGTTCTTC.